The 32 T cell receptor beta chains below all came from one sample that was sequenced in a study of regulatory T cells in long-lasting Graves disease. Building the TCR beta libraries relied on iRepertoire HTBI primers, and CDR3 regions underwent Arm-PCR. One entry per CDR3 protein results from TCRdb running MiXCR on the multiplex PCR reads. The sample includes fewer than 550,000 distinct CDR3 sequences, about a sixth of them seen just once. Time point meaning: newly diagnosed GD, antithyroid drugs for less than 3 months. Construction of the TCR library relied on RNA isolated from PBMCs. These data also featured in a second study, about T cells in Graves' hyperthyroidism and ophthalmopathy.

This material consisted of peripheral blood mononuclear cells (PBMCs), taken at new diagnosis, from a patient treated with antithyroid drugs. These receptors were collected from a woman aged 18-29 years with Graves disease.

The table lists this clonotype with many counts. V is TRBV5-1 and J is TRBJ1-1, with 7 bases matching TRBD1. Germline lookup yields CDR1 SGHRS and CDR2 YFSETQ. This CDR3 is 15 amino acids long. Losses at the gene ends were 1 base for V and 5 bases for J; bases not matched to a gene: 8. The CDR3 bases are TGCGCCAGCAGCTTGTTCGAGGGGGCAGGTACTGAAGCTTTCTTT. Amino acids: CASSLFEGAGTEAFF. Full variable domain (rest looked up from reference TRBV5-1 and TRBJ1-1): KAGVTQTPRYLIKTRGQQVTLSCSPISGHRSVSWYQQTPGQGLQFLFEYFSETQRNKGNFPGRFSGRQFSNSRSEMNVSTLELGDSALYLCASSLFEGAGTEAFFGQGTRLTVV.

The V and J genes are TRBV11-2 and TRBJ2-2, with 15 bases identical to TRBD2. Looked up from germline, CDR1 is SGHAT and CDR2 is FQNNGV. Trimming took 4 bases from V and 5 from J; bases not matched to a gene: 2. The CDR3 consists of 16 residues. The chain's CDR3 is CASSYGTSGRTGELFF. CDR3 nucleotide sequence: TGTGCCAGCAGCTACGGGACTAGCGGGAGGACCGGGGAGCTGTTTTTT.

This clonotype was found many times. This rearrangement joins TRBV6-5 to TRBJ2-1, with a weak D call TRBD1 (6 bases). Germline CDR1 and CDR2: MNHEY and SVGAGI. This CDR3 region has 15 residues. Deletions cut 0 bases from V and 7 bases from J, with 13 bases between. The chain's CDR3 is CASSYSGVQGNEQFF. CDR3 in DNA: TGTGCCAGCAGTTACTCGGGGGTACAGGGAAATGAGCAGTTCTTC.

There are many counts of this clonotype. The rearrangement joins TRBV7-2 to TRBJ1-5, with D tentatively TRBD1 (6 bases). CDR1 and CDR2 (germline): SGHTA, FQGNSA. Trimming left V 1 base short and J 6 bases short, with 13 bases between. The CDR3 runs 15 residues. CDR3 amino acids: CASSLVAGDPQPQHF. The CDR3 DNA reads TGTGCCAGCAGCTTAGTGGCAGGGGATCCTCAGCCCCAGCATTTT.

This clonotype was counted a few times. V and J are TRBV4-1 and TRBJ2-3; D gene ambiguous. Germline V CDR1 and CDR2: MGHRA, YSYEKL. The CDR3 is 19 amino acids. Trimming pared 0 bases from V and 6 bases from J, leaving 25 bases between. For the CDR3, the DNA is TGCGCCAGCAGCCAAGATACTACCAGCAATTATAAATTTAGGGATACGCAGTATTTT. It codes for CASSQDTTSNYKFRDTQYF.

In the case of this clonotype: This probably arose from a read error, given a far larger clone one base away. The rearrangement joins TRBV28 to TRBJ2-3; a possible D gene is TRBD2 (6 bases). With the DNA end fitting TRBJ2-1 better, the J assignment may be wrong. This CDR3 is 15 amino acids long. Germline loops: CDR1 MDHEN, CDR2 SYDVKM. The CDR3 nucleotides read TGTGCCAGCAGTTTCGGGGGAGCCAGCTCCTACGAGCAGTTCTTC. Translated, it gives CASSFGGASSYEQFF.

The V gene is TRBV4-1, the J gene TRBJ1-5; a weak D match, TRBD1 (5 bases). The CDR3 is 16 amino acids. Germline CDR1 is MGHRA and CDR2 is YSYEKL. V lost 0 bases and J 3 bases, leaving 12 bases between the germline ends. CDR3 DNA: TGCGCCAGCAGCCAAGATATCCAAGGGGCCAATCAGCCCCAGCATTTT. Amino acids: CASSQDIQGANQPQHF.

V is TRBV28 and J is TRBJ2-2; D perhaps matches TRBD1 (6 bases). CDR1 MDHEN and CDR2 SYDVKM come from the germline V gene. The CDR3 extends over 17 amino acids. V shed 4 bases and J shed 8 bases, with 23 bases lying between them. The CDR3 region is CASSSLLPQEGTGELFF. The CDR3 bases are TGTGCCAGCAGTTCCTTATTACCGCAAGAAGGGACAGGGGAGCTGTTTTTT.

This clonotype was detected many times. The V call is TRBV2, the J call TRBJ2-3; TRBD2 might be the D (7 bases). In germline, CDR1 is SNHLY, CDR2 FYNNEI. CDR3 length: 14 residues. V dropped 6 bases and J dropped 8 bases, with 18 bases sitting between them. CDR3: CASRRGEGLVTQYF. The CDR3 DNA reads as TGTGCCAGCAGGAGGGGGGAGGGCCTGGTTACGCAGTATTTT.

The chain joins TRBV7-9 to TRBJ1-4, with D perhaps TRBD1 (5 bases). V was pared by 6 bases and J by 5 bases, with 13 bases between. Looked up from germline, CDR1 is SEHNR and CDR2 is FQNEAQ (reference sequence). The CDR3 runs to 14 residues. CDR3 sequence (DNA): TGTGCCAGCAGTGTCCCGGGACTCAATGAAAAACTGTTTTTT. Protein: CASSVPGLNEKLFF.

Worth noting for this clonotype: A read error is possible here, since a much larger clone lies one base away. V gene TRBV20-1 combines with J gene TRBJ2-1; TRBD2 agrees at 8 bases. Germline V CDR1 and CDR2: DFQATT, SNEGSKA (reference sequence). This CDR3 is built from 13 residues. CDR3 residues: CSARSSGYNEEFF. CDR3 DNA: TGCAGTGCTAGATCTAGCGGGTACAATGAGGAGTTCTTC.

This clonotype was counted many times. The chain carries TRBV7-9 and TRBJ2-3; maybe TRBD2 (6 bases). The V and J ends lost 2 bases and 1 base respectively, with 13 bases between them. The length of the CDR3 is 16 residues. Germline loops: CDR1 SEHNR, CDR2 FQNEAQ (reference sequence). DNA for the CDR3: TGTGCCAGCAGCTTACTGCTGTCGGGAGGCACAGATACGCAGTATTTT. Translating it yields CASSLLLSGGTDTQYF.

In its sample, this clonotype was seen many times. The chain has TRBV27 and TRBJ2-7; TRBD1 or TRBD2 may be the D gene (5 bases each). The CDR3 length is 14 residues. The V end lost 8 bases, the J end lost 7 bases, and 21 bases lay between the germline ends. Germline V gene sequence: CDR1 MNHEY, CDR2 SMNVEV (reference sequence). The CDR3 DNA is TGTGCCAGCCGGTTAGGGACCTCCTTGGGTGAGCAGTACTTC. The encoded protein is CASRLGTSLGEQYF.

Ten or more counts support this clonotype. The genes are TRBV27 and TRBJ2-7, with a tentative D call TRBD2 (5 bases). The germline V gene has CDR1 MNHEY and CDR2 SMNVEV (reference sequence). This CDR3 spans 19 amino acids. The ends were cut back, 2 bases at V and 0 bases at J, with 23 bases in the middle. The CDR3: CASSLLPLLGLRSSYEQYF. The DNA of the CDR3 is TGTGCCAGCAGTTTACTGCCCCTACTCGGACTGAGGAGCTCCTACGAGCAGTACTTC.

This clonotype was recorded at least ten times. The V gene is TRBV27, the J gene TRBJ2-1, with 7 bases identical to TRBD2. The CDR3 loop spans 16 amino acids. CDR1 is MNHEY and CDR2 is SMNVEV in the germline V gene (reference sequence). The trim removed 2 bases at V and 2 bases at J, leaving 6 bases unmatched. The DNA of the CDR3 is TGTGCCAGCAGTTTAAATCCTAGCGGAACCTACAATGAGCAGTTCTTC. It codes for CASSLNPSGTYNEQFF.

At least ten counts were recorded for this clonotype. The genes are TRBV28 and TRBJ2-7, with 8 bases that match TRBD1. CDR1 MDHEN and CDR2 SYDVKM come from the germline V gene. The CDR3 totals 15 residues. V was pared by 0 bases and J by 6 bases, with 7 bases of the junction left unmatched. The CDR3 DNA is TGTGCCAGCAGTTTATGGACAGGGGACCTTCTCGAGCAGTACTTC. It yields the protein CASSLWTGDLLEQYF. Using reference TRBV28 and TRBJ2-7 for the parts outside the CDR3, the full variable domain is DVKVTQSSRYLVKRTGEKVFLECVQDMDHENMFWYRQDPGLGLRLIYFSYDVKMKEKGDIPEGYSVSREKKERFSLILESASTNQTSMYLCASSLWTGDLLEQYFGPGTRLTVT.

This rearrangement joins TRBV29-1 to TRBJ1-6; TRBD1 agrees at 7 bases. Germline values: CDR1 SQVTM, CDR2 ANQGSEA. The CDR3 extends over 13 amino acids. V dropped 6 bases and J dropped 6; count of bases not matched to a gene: 5. CDR3 amino acids: CSVQQGSNSPLHF. Here the CDR3 DNA reads TGCAGCGTCCAACAGGGGAGTAATTCACCCCTCCACTTT.

V usage is TRBV11-2 and J usage is TRBJ2-2; TRBD1 agrees at 11 bases. Trimming removed 6 bases from V and 6 bases from J; junction bases left unmatched: 6. Germline assignment: CDR1 SGHAT and CDR2 FQNNGV. The CDR3 spans 15 residues. CDR3 DNA sequence: TGTGCCAGCAGACCAGGACAGGGGGCCGCCGGGGAGCTGTTTTTT. Residues: CASRPGQGAAGELFF.

Turning to this clonotype: At one end, the junction sequence differs from germline, possibly due to a read error. This sequence joins TRBV7-7 and TRBJ2-1, with D maybe TRBD1 (5 bases). The CDR3 contains 13 residues. CDR1 is SSHAT and CDR2 is FNYEAQ in the germline V gene (reference sequence). CDR3 DNA sequence: TGTGCTAGCAGCCAAGACAGAAGCAATGAGCAGTTCTTC. It yields the protein CASSQDRSNEQFF.

V gene TRBV6-2 or TRBV6-3 combines with J gene TRBJ2-5, with 7 bases matching TRBD2. V lost 5 bases and J lost 4; bases outside the gene matches: 13. Germline V CDR1 and CDR2: MNHEY, SVGEGT. CDR3 size: 16 residues. CDR3 DNA sequence: TGTGCCAGCAGTCCTCCTAGCGGTGGACTCGGAGAGACCCAGTACTTC. Translating it yields CASSPPSGGLGETQYF.

Ten or more counts support this clonotype. This sequence joins TRBV24-1 and TRBJ1-1; D may be TRBD1 (6 bases). With 4 bases removed from V and 6 bases from J, the gap between germline ends came to 14 bases. The V gene's germline CDR1 is KGHDR and CDR2 SFDVKD. The CDR3 has 14 residues. The CDR3 DNA reads TGTGCCACCAGTGAAAACAGGGATTGGGCTGAAGCTTTCTTT. The encoded protein is CATSENRDWAEAFF.

This clonotype was counted many times. This chain uses TRBV5-1 with TRBJ2-7; 9 positions agree with TRBD2. The germline V gene has CDR1 SGHRS and CDR2 YFSETQ. The junction had 4 bases not matched to a gene; V was cut back by 0 bases and J by 3 bases. The CDR3 has 15 amino acids. The CDR3, as DNA: TGCGCCAGCAGCTTGGCCCCAGCGGGAGGCTACGAGCAGTACTTC. Translated, it gives CASSLAPAGGYEQYF.

The chain recombines TRBV29-1 with TRBJ2-3, with 7 bases lining up with TRBD2. This CDR3 is 15 amino acids long. With V trimmed by 5 bases and J by 2 bases, 10 bases remained unmatched. Germline assignment: CDR1 SQVTM and CDR2 ANQGSEA. CDR3 sequence (DNA): TGCAGCGTTTTATATGGGCTAGCGGCCACAGATACGCAGTATTTT. Protein: CSVLYGLAATDTQYF.

This clonotype has a count of ten or more. V is TRBV6-1 and J is TRBJ2-1; 8 nucleotides agree with TRBD2. With 6 bases clipped from V and 7 bases from J, the junction kept 8 bases outside the gene matches. Germline-derived CDR1 and CDR2 are MNHNS and SASEGT. CDR3 length equals 14 residues. Here the CDR3 reads CASSPAGVWNEQFF. As DNA, the CDR3 is TGTGCCAGCAGCCCAGCGGGAGTTTGGAATGAGCAGTTCTTC.

The chain couples TRBV6-2 or TRBV6-3 to TRBJ2-1, with TRBD2 as a possible D gene (6 bases). This CDR3 is 16 amino acids long. V lost 5 bases and J lost 0, with 14 bases in between. Per germline, CDR1 MNHEY and CDR2 SVGEGT. CDR3 nucleotide sequence: TGTGCCAGCAGTCACGACGGGACTCTCTCCTACAATGAGCAGTTCTTC. Its protein product is CASSHDGTLSYNEQFF.

This clonotype occurred many times. The chain links TRBV7-9 to TRBJ2-3, with 8 nucleotides matching TRBD2. The trim removed 3 bases at V and 1 base at J, leaving 3 bases unmatched. Germline V gives CDR1 SEHNR, CDR2 FQNEAQ (reference sequence). The CDR3 spans 15 residues. Written as DNA, the CDR3 is TGTGCCAGCAGCTTTATGCGGGGGGGCACAGATACGCAGTATTTT. The encoded protein is CASSFMRGGTDTQYF.

This clonotype appeared many times. The gene calls are TRBV7-2 and TRBJ2-1; 9 bases match TRBD2. The germline gives CDR1 SGHTA, CDR2 FQGNSA. J lost 4 bases, V lost 4 bases, and 17 bases had no gene match. There are 19 residues in the CDR3. The CDR3 region is CASSSLASLLAGVYNEQFF. DNA for the CDR3: TGTGCCAGCAGCTCCTTAGCATCCCTTTTAGCGGGGGTATACAATGAGCAGTTCTTC. Full variable domain (outside the CDR3, taken from reference TRBV7-2 and TRBJ2-1): GAGVSQSPSNKVTEKGKDVELRCDPISGHTALYWYRQSLGQGLEFLIYFQGNSAPDKSGLPSDRFSAERTGGSVSTLTIQRTQQEDSAVYLCASSSLASLLAGVYNEQFFGPGTRLTVL.

The gene calls are TRBV11-3 and TRBJ2-7; TRBD2 is a possible D gene (6 bases). V lost 4 bases to trimming and J lost 6 bases, with 16 bases between them. Germline V gene sequence: CDR1 SGHNT, CDR2 YENEEA. This CDR3 region has 14 residues. In DNA, the CDR3 is TGTGCCAGCAGCTCACGGGGTACTAGCTCCGAGCAGTACTTC. Translation gives CASSSRGTSSEQYF.

This clonotype was seen at least ten times. The chain has TRBV11-2 and TRBJ2-3, with 7 bases that match TRBD2. Germline values: CDR1 SGHAT, CDR2 FQNNGV. The V gene end was trimmed by 4 bases and the J gene end by 6 bases; junction bases not matched to a gene: 10. The CDR3 sequence is 15 residues long. CDR3 sequence reads: CASSSGLVGGDTQYF. In DNA, the CDR3 is TGTGCCAGCAGCTCCGGACTAGTGGGAGGGGATACGCAGTATTTT.

This clonotype showed up just a few times. V usage is TRBV5-1 and J usage is TRBJ2-7; tentative D call: TRBD2 (5 bases). The CDR3 length is 13 residues. V was clipped by 3 bases and J by 3 bases, with 10 bases between them. Germline V gives CDR1 SGHRS, CDR2 YFSETQ. The DNA of the CDR3 is TGCGCCAGCAGCTGGACTGCCGGCTACGAGCAGTACTTC. Its protein product is CASSWTAGYEQYF. Based on the CDR3 plus reference TRBV5-1 and TRBJ2-7, the full variable domain is KAGVTQTPRYLIKTRGQQVTLSCSPISGHRSVSWYQQTPGQGLQFLFEYFSETQRNKGNFPGRFSGRQFSNSRSEMNVSTLELGDSALYLCASSWTAGYEQYFGPGTRLTVT.

This clonotype was recorded many times. This rearrangement joins TRBV7-9 to TRBJ1-1, with unresolved D. The germline V and J ends were trimmed by 6 bases and 1 base, with 15 bases remaining between them. CDR1 SEHNR and CDR2 FQNEAQ come from the germline V gene (reference sequence). The CDR3 contains 15 residues. CDR3 sequence: CASSKYDPGNTEAFF. In DNA, the CDR3 is TGTGCCAGCAGTAAATATGACCCGGGGAACACTGAAGCTTTCTTT.

This clonotype turned up a few times. The V and J genes are TRBV7-8 and TRBJ2-5; 8 positions agree with TRBD1. The germline CDR1 and CDR2 sequences are SGHVS and FQNEAQ. This CDR3 has 14 amino acids. V dropped 4 bases and J dropped 5; count of bases not matched to a gene: 6. CDR3 nucleotides: TGTGCCAGCAGCTACTTGACAGGGGAGGAGACCCAGTACTTC. Translation gives CASSYLTGEETQYF.